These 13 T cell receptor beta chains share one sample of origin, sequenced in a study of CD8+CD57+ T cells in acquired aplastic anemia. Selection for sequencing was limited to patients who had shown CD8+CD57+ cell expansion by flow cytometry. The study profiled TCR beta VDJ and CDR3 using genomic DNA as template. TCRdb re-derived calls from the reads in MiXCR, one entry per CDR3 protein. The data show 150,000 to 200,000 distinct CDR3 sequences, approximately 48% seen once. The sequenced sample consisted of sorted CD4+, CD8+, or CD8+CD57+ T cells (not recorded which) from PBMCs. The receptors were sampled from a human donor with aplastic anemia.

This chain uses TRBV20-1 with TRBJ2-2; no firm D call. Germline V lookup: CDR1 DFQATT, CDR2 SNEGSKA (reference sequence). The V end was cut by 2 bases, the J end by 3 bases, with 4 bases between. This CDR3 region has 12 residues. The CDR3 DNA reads TGCAGTGCTAGACCCCACACCGGGGAGCTGTTTTTT. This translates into CSARPHTGELFF.

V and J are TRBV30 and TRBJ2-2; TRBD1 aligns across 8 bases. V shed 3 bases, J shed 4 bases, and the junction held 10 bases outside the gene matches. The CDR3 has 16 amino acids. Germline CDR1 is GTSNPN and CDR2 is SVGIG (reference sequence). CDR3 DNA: TGTGCCTGGAGGCGGACCGGGACAGGCGGCACCGGGGAGCTGTTTTTT. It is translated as CAWRRTGTGGTGELFF.

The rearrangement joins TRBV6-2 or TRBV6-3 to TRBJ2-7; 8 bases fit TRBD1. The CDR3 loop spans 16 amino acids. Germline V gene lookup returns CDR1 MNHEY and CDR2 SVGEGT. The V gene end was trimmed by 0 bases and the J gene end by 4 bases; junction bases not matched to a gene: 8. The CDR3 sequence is CASSYSTRTGGYEQYV. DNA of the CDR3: TGTGCCAGCAGTTACTCGACGAGAACAGGGGGATACGAGCAGTACGTC.

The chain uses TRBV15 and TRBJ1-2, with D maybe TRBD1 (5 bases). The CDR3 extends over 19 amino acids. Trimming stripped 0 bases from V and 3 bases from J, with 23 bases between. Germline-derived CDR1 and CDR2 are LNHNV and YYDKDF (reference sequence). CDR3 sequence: CATSRDAATDTASHYGYTF. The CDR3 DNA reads TGTGCCACCAGCAGAGATGCGGCTACGGACACTGCTTCTCACTATGGCTACACCTTC.

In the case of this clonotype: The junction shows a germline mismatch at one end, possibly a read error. CDR3 DNA: TGTGCCATCAGTGTTAGCGGGGGCCCTACCTCCTACGAGCAGTACTTC. It encodes CAISVSGGPTSYEQYF. This chain connects TRBV2 to TRBJ2-7; 9 bases match TRBD2. Germline lookup yields CDR1 SNHLY and CDR2 FYNNEI. The CDR3 has 16 amino acids.

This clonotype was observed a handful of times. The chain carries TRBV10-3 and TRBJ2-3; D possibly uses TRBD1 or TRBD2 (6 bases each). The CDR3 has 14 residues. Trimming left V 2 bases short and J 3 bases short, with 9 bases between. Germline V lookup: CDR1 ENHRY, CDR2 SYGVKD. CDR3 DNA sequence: TGTGCCATCAGTGAGGGAGGGGGGACAGATACGCAGTATTTT. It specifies CAISEGGGTDTQYF.

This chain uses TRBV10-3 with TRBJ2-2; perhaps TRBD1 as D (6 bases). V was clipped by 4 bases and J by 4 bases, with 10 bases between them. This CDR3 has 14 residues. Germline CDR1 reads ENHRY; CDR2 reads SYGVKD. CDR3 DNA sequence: TGTGCCATCAGTGCAGGACAGAGCACCGGGGAGCTGTTTTTT. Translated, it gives CAISAGQSTGELFF.

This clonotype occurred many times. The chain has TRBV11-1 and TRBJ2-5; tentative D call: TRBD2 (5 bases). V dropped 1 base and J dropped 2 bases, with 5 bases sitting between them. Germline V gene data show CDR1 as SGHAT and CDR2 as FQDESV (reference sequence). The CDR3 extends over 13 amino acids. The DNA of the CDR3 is TGTGCCAGCAGCTTAGGGGAGCAAGAGACCCAGTACTTC. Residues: CASSLGEQETQYF. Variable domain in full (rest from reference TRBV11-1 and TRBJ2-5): EAEVAQSPRYKITEKSQAVAFWCDPISGHATLYWYRQILGQGPELLVQFQDESVVDDSQLPKDRFSAERLKGVDSTLKIQPAELGDSAMYLCASSLGEQETQYFGPGTRLLVL.

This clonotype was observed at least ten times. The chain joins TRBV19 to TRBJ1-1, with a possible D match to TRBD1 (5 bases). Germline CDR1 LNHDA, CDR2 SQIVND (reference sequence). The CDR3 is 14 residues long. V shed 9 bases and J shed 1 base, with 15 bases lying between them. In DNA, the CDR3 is TGTGCCAGCTCCCCGCTGGGGACGAACACTGAAGCTTTCTTT. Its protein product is CASSPLGTNTEAFF.

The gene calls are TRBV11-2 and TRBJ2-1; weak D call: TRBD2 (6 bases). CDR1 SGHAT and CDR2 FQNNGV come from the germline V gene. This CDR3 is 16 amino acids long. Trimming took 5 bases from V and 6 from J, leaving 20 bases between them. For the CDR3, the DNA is TGTGCCAGCAGCCCGTTTGGGGACGGACTATTCAATGAGCAGTTCTTC. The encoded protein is CASSPFGDGLFNEQFF.

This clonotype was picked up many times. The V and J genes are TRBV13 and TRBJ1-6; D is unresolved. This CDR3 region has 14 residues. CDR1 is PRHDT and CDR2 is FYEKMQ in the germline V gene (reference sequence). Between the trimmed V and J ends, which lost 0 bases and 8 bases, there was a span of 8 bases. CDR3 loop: CASSLGGRDSPLHF. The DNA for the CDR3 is TGTGCCAGCAGCTTAGGGGGGAGAGATTCACCCCTCCACTTT.

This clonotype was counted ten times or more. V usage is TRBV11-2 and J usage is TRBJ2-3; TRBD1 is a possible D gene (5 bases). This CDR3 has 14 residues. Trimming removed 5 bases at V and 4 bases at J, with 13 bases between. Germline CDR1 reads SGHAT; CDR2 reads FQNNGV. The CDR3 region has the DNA TGTGCCAGCAGCCCCCGGTCAGGGCCAGATACGCAGTATTTT. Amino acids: CASSPRSGPDTQYF.

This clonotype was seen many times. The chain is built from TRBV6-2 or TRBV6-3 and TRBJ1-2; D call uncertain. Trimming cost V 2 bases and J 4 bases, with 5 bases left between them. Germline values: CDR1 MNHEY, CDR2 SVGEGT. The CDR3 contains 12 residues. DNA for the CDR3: TGTGCCAGCAGTTACCCAGGCTATGGCTACACCTTC. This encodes CASSYPGYGYTF.